This record looks at one T cell receptor (beta chain) sequence and its context. Its antigen specificity is not known. No much larger clone is present one base from it, and per-base qualities are unavailable. Taken from cysteine to phenylalanine, the CDR3 has 17 residues. The retained sequence is limited to the CDR3, 51 bases, with the frame set at the first base. As encoded in the germline V gene, CDR1 is SGHVS while CDR2 is FQNEAQ. Trimming leaves V shorter by 4 bases and J shorter by 7 bases, with the junction holding 14 bases beyond the gene matches. The sample comes from a study of patients and donors after allogeneic stem cell transplantation (dated by TCRdb to 2019 to 2021). Libraries were made using RT-PCR. Sequenced using a NextSeq 550. Through fastp at Q25 and MiXCR, TCRdb rebuilt clones from the public reads, retaining in-frame beta chains. CDR3 protein duplicates are merged, each entry listing the most common genes and DNA. This sample comprises 800,000 to 1,000,000 distinct CDR3 sequences, roughly 18% of them detected only once. 5% to 6.5% of the sample is taken by the ten largest.

This TCR was recovered from a human donor who was either an allogeneic HSCT recipient or a stem cell or donor lymphocyte infusion donor (not recorded which). It is not recorded whose cells these are; they may come from a transplant donor. This receptor chain uses TRBV7-8 and TRBJ1-5; 9 central bases correspond to TRBD1. The specimen sequenced was blood, either unsorted or a sorted T cell fraction (not recorded which). The CDR3 here reads CASSSEGGTGGWQPQHF. Here is the DNA: TGTGCCAGCAGCTCGGAGGGGGGTACAGGGGGCTGGCAGCCCCAGCATTTT.